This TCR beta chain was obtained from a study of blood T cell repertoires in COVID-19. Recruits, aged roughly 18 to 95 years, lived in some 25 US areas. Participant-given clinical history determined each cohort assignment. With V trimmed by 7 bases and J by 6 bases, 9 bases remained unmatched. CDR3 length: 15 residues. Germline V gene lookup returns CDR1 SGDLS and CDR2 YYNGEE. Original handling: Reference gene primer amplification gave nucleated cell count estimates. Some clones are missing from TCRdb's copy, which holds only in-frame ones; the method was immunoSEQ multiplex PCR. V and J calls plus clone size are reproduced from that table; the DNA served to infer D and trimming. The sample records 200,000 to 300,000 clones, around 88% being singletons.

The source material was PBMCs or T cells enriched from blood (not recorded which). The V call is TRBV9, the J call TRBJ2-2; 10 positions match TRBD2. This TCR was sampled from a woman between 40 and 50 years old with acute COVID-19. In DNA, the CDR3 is TGTGCCAGCGCCCATCAGGGGACTAGCGCCGGGGAGCTGTTTTTT. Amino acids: CASAHQGTSAGELFF.